Sequencing of this T cell receptor beta chain was carried out in a study of T cells in Graves' hyperthyroidism and ophthalmopathy. V shed 5 bases and J shed 4 bases, with 19 bases lying between them. There are 16 residues in the CDR3. In germline, CDR1 is MNHNS, CDR2 SASEGT. A lack of ophthalmopathy progression within 18 months defined stable Graves' hyperthyroidism. RNA transcripts yielded amplified TCR beta CDR3 regions. The HTBI primer set drove a first-round RT-PCR of the TCR CDR3. TCRdb re-analysed the multiplex PCR reads in MiXCR, keeping a single row per CDR3 protein. The sample yields approximately 370,000 distinct CDR3 sequences, 15% seen once. The table lists this clonotype with many counts.

This clonotype originated in a woman aged 25 to 45 with Graves' hyperthyroidism. Specimen: blood. The rearrangement uses TRBV6-1 and TRBJ2-3, with D perhaps TRBD2 (6 bases). CDR3 amino acids: CASSRGTSDRPDTQYF. The CDR3 DNA follows: TGTGCCAGCAGTCGTGGGACTTCCGATAGGCCAGATACGCAGTATTTT.